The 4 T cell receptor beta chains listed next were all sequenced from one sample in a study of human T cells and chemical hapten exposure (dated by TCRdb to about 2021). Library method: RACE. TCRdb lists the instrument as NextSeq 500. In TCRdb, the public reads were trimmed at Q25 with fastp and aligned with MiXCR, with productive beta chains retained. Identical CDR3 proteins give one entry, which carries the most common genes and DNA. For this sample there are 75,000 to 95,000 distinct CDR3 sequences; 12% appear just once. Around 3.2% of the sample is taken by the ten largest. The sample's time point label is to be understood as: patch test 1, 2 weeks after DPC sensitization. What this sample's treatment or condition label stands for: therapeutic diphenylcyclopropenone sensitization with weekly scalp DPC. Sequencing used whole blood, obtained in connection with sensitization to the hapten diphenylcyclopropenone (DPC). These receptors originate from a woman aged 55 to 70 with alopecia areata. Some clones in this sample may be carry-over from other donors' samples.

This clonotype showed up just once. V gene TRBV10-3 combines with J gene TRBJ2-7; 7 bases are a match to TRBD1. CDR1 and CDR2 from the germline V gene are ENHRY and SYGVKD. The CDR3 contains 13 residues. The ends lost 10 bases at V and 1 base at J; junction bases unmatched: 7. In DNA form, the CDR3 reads TGTGCCACTCTGGGACAGATATCCTACGAGCAGTACTTC. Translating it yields CATLGQISYEQYF.

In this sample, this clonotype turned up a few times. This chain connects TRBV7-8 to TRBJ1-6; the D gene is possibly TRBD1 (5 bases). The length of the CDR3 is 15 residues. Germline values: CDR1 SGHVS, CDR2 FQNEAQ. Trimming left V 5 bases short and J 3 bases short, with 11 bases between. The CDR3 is CASSGDGFYNSPLHF. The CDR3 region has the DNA TGTGCCAGCAGCGGGGACGGATTCTATAATTCACCCCTCCACTTT.

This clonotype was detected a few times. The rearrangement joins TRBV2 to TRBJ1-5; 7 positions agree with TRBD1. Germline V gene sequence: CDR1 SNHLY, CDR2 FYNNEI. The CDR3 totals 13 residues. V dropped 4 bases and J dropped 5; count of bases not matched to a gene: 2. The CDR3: CASSGTGDQPQHF. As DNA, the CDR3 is TGTGCCAGCAGTGGAACAGGGGATCAGCCCCAGCATTTT.

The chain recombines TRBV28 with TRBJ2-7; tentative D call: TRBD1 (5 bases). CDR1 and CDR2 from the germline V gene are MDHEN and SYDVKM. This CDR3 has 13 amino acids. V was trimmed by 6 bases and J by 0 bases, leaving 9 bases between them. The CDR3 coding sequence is TGTGCCAGCAGGCTCGACAGCTCCTACGAGCAGTACTTC. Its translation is CASRLDSSYEQYF.